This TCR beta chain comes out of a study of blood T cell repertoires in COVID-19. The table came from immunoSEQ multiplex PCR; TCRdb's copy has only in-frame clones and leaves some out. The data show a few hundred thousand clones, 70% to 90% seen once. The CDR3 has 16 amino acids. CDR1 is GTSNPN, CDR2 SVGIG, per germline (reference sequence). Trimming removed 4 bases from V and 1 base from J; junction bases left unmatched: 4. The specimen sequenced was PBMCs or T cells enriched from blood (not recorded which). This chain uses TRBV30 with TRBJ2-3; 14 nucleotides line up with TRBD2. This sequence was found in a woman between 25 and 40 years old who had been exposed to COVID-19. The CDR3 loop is CAWTTGLAGGTDTQYF. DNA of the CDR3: TGTGCCTGGACAACGGGACTAGCGGGGGGCACAGATACGCAGTATTTT.